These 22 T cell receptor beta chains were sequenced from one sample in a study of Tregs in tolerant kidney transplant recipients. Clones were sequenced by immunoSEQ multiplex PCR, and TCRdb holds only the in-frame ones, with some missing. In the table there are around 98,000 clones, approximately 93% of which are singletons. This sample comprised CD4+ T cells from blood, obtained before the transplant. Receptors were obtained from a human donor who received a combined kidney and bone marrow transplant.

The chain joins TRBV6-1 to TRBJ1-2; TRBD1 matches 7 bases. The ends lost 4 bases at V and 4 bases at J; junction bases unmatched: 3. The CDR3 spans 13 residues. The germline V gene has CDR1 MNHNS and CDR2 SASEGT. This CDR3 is CASSGQGIYGYTF. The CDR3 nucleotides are TGTGCCAGCAGTGGACAGGGAATCTATGGCTACACCTTC.

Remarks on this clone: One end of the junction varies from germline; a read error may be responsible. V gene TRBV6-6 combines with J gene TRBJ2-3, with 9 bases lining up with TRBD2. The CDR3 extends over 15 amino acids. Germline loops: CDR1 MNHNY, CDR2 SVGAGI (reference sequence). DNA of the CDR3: TGTGCCAGCAGGCGACTAGCGGACAACACAGATACGCGGTATTTT. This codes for CASRRLADNTDTRYF.

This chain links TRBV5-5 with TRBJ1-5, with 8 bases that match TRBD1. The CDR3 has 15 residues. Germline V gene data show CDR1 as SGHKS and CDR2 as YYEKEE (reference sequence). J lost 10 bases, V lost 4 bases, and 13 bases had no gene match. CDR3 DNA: TGTGCCAGCAGCCCCACACCGGGACAGGCTCTACCCCAGCATTTT. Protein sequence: CASSPTPGQALPQHF.

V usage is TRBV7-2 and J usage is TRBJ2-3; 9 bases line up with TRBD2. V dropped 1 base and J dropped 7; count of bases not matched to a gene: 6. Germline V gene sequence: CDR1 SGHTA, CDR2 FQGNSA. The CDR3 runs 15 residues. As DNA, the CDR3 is TGTGCCAGCAGCTTAGTGGGCGGGGGGGCTTATACGCAGTATTTT. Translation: CASSLVGGGAYTQYF.

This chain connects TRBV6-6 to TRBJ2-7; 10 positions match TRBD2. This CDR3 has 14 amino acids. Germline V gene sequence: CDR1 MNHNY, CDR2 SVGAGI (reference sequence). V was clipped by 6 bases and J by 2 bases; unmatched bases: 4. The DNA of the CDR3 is TGTGCCAGCAGACCAGCGGGGGGGACCTACGAGCAGTACTTC. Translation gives CASRPAGGTYEQYF.

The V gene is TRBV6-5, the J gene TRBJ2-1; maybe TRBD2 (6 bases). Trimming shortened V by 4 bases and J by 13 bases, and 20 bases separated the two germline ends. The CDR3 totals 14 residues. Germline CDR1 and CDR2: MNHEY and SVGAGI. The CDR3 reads CASSLGPRGAAQFF. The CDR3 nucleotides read TGTGCCAGCAGTTTGGGTCCTCGCGGGGCGGCCCAGTTCTTC.

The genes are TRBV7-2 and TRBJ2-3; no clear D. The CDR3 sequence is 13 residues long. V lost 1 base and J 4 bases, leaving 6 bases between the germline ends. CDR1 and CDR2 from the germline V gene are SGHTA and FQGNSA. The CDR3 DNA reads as TGTGCCAGCAGCTTAGTCTTCGCAGATACGCAGTATTTT. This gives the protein CASSLVFADTQYF.

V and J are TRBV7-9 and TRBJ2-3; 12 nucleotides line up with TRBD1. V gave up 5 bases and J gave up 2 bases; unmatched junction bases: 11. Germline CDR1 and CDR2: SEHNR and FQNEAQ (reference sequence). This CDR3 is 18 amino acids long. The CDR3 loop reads CASSPWGGQGANTDTQYF. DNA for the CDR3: TGTGCCAGCAGCCCCTGGGGGGGACAGGGGGCTAACACAGATACGCAGTATTTT.

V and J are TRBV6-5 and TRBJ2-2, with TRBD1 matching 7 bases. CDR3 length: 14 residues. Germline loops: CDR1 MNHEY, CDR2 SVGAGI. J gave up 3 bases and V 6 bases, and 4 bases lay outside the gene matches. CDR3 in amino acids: CASSPTGYTGELFF. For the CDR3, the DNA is TGTGCCAGCAGCCCGACAGGGTACACCGGGGAGCTGTTTTTT.

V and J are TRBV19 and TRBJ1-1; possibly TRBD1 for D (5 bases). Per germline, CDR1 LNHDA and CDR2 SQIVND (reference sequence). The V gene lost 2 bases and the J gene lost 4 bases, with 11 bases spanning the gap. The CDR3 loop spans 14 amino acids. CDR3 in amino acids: CASSIMGGGTEAFF. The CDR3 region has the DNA TGTGCCAGTAGTATAATGGGGGGGGGCACTGAAGCTTTCTTT.

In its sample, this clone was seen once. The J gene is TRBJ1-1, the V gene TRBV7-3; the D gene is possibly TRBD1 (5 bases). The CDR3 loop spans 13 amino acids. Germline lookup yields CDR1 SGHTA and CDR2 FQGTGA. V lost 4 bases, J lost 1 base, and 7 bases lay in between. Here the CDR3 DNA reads TGTGCCAGCAGCTCCGGGGGGAACACTGAAGCTTTCTTT. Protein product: CASSSGGNTEAFF.

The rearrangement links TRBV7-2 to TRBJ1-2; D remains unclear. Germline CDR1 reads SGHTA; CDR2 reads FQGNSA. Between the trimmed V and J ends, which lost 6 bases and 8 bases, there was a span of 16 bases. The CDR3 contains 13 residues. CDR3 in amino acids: CASSSTWNGGYTF. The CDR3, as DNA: TGTGCCAGCAGTTCAACATGGAACGGGGGCTACACCTTC. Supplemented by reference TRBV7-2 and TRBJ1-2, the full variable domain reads GAGVSQSPSNKVTEKGKDVELRCDPISGHTALYWYRQSLGQGLEFLIYFQGNSAPDKSGLPSDRFSAERTGGSVSTLTIQRTQQEDSAVYLCASSSTWNGGYTFGSGTRLTVV.

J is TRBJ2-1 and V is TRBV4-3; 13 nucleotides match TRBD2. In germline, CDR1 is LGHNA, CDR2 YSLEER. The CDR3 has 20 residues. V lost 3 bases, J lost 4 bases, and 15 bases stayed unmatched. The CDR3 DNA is TGCGCCAGCAGCCATCCCCGGACTAGCGGGAGACCCGGGGGGTACAATGAGCAGTTCTTC. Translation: CASSHPRTSGRPGGYNEQFF.

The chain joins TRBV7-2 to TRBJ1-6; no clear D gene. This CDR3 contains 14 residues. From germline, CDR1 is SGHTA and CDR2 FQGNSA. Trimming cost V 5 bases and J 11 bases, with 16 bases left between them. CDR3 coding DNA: TGTGCCAGCAGCCCCTCGGCGGGGTACGCACCCCTCCACTTT. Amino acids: CASSPSAGYAPLHF. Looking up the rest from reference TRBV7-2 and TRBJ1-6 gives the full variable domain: GAGVSQSPSNKVTEKGKDVELRCDPISGHTALYWYRQSLGQGLEFLIYFQGNSAPDKSGLPSDRFSAERTGGSVSTLTIQRTQQEDSAVYLCASSPSAGYAPLHFGNGTRLTVT.

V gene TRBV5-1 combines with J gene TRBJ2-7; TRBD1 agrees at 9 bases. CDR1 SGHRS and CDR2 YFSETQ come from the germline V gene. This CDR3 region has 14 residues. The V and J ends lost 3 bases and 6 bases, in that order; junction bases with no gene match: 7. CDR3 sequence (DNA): TGCGCCAGCAGCTGGGGACAGGGAGGCTCCGAGCAGTACTTC. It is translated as CASSWGQGGSEQYF. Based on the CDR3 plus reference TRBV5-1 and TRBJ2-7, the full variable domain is KAGVTQTPRYLIKTRGQQVTLSCSPISGHRSVSWYQQTPGQGLQFLFEYFSETQRNKGNFPGRFSGRQFSNSRSEMNVSTLELGDSALYLCASSWGQGGSEQYFGPGTRLTVT.

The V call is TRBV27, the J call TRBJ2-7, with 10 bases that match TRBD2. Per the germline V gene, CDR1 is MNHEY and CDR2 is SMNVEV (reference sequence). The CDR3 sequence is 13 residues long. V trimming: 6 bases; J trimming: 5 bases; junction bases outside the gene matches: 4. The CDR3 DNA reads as TGTGCCAGCAGGCGAGCGGGAGGGCACGAGCAGTACTTC. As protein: CASRRAGGHEQYF.

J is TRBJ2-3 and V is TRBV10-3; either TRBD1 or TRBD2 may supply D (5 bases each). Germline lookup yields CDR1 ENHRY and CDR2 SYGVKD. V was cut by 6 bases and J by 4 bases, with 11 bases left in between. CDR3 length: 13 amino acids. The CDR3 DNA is TGTGCCATCAGAGAGGGCAGGGCAGATACGCAGTATTTT. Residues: CAIREGRADTQYF.

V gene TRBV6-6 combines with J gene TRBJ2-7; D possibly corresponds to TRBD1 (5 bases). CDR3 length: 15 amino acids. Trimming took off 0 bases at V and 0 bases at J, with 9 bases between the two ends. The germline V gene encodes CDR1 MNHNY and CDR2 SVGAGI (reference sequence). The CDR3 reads CASSYSQGSSYEQYF. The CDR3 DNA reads TGTGCCAGCAGTTACTCCCAGGGATCCTCCTACGAGCAGTACTTC.

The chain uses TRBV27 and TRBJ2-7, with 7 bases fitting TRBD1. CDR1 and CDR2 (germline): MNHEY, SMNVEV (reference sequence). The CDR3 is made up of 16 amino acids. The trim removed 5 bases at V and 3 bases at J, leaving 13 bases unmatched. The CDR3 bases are TGTGCCAGCAGTCCAGACAGGGTAAGGATTTTCTACGAGCAGTACTTC. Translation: CASSPDRVRIFYEQYF.

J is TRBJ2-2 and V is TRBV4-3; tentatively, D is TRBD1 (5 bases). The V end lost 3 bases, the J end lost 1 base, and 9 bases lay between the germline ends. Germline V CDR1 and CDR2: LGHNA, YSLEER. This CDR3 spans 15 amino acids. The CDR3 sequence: CASSHSDRNTGELFF. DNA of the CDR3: TGCGCCAGCAGCCATTCAGACAGGAACACCGGGGAGCTGTTTTTT.

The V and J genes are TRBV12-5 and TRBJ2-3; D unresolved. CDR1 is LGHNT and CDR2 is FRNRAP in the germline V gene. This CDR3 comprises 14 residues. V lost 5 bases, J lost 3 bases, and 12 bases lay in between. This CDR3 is CASGPPSPTDTQYF. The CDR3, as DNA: TGTGCTAGTGGTCCCCCCTCTCCGACAGATACGCAGTATTTT.

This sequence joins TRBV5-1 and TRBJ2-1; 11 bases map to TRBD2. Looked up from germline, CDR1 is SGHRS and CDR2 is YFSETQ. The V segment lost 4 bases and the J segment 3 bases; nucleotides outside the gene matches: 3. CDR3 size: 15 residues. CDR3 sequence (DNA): TGCGCCAGCAGCGGTAGCGGGGGGGGCTACAATGAGCAGTTCTTC. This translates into CASSGSGGGYNEQFF.